Presented here are 22 T cell receptor beta chains from one specimen sequenced in a study of T cells and Merkel cell carcinoma outcomes. The protocol was immunoSEQ multiplex PCR, while the TCRdb copy is restricted to in-frame clones and leaves out a portion. The sample has about 15,000 clones; around nine tenths are singletons. The specimen sequenced was tumor tissue from Merkel cell carcinoma. Receptors were obtained from a human donor with Merkel cell carcinoma.

The V gene is TRBV18, the J gene TRBJ2-3; TRBD2 agrees at 9 bases. Germline CDR1 KGHSH, CDR2 LQKENI. The CDR3 totals 16 residues. Trimming cost V 0 bases and J 6 bases; bases outside gene matches: 7. Here the CDR3 DNA reads TGTGCCAGCTCACCACCGACAGCTAGCGGGAAGGATACGCAGTATTTT. Its translation is CASSPPTASGKDTQYF.

The V gene is TRBV7-6, the J gene TRBJ2-1, with unresolved D. The CDR3 extends over 15 amino acids. V lost 2 bases to trimming and J lost 2 bases, with 10 bases between them. The germline CDR1 and CDR2 sequences are SGHVS and FNYEAQ. This CDR3 is CASSLNQETYNEQFF. The CDR3 nucleotides are TGTGCCAGCAGCTTAAATCAGGAGACCTACAATGAGCAGTTCTTC.

V usage is TRBV19 and J usage is TRBJ2-5; TRBD1 or TRBD2 may be the D gene (5 bases each). This CDR3 is 13 amino acids long. Germline V gene data show CDR1 as LNHDA and CDR2 as SQIVND (reference sequence). V was pared by 5 bases and J by 4 bases, with 11 bases between. The CDR3 sequence is CASSSSRGETQYF. In DNA form, the CDR3 reads TGTGCCAGTAGTTCCTCGAGGGGAGAGACCCAGTACTTC.

V gene TRBV6-5 combines with J gene TRBJ1-2; perhaps TRBD1 as D (5 bases). The ends were cut back, 6 bases at V and 7 bases at J, with 15 bases in the middle. The CDR3 has 13 residues. CDR1 and CDR2 from the germline V gene are MNHEY and SVGAGI. The CDR3 here is CASSERIQGGYTF. Written as DNA, the CDR3 is TGTGCCAGCAGCGAAAGAATTCAGGGTGGCTACACCTTC.

The chain has TRBV7-9 and TRBJ2-7, with a tentative D call TRBD1 (5 bases). This CDR3 is 17 amino acids long. Germline values: CDR1 SEHNR, CDR2 FQNEAQ (reference sequence). The V and J ends lost 5 bases and 0 bases respectively, with 20 bases between them. Here the CDR3 DNA reads TGTGCCAGCAGCCAGGATGGCTGGGGCCTGAACTCCTACGAGCAGTACTTC. Translating it yields CASSQDGWGLNSYEQYF.

The chain couples TRBV6-6 to TRBJ2-2, with a weak D call TRBD1 (5 bases). V was shortened by 2 bases and J by 1 base, with 11 bases between the two germline ends. The CDR3 is 16 residues long. Germline V gives CDR1 MNHNY, CDR2 SVGAGI (reference sequence). The chain's CDR3 is CASSYRAGLNTGELFF. CDR3 sequence (DNA): TGTGCCAGCAGTTACCGGGCAGGGCTGAACACCGGGGAGCTGTTTTTT.

This clone appeared a single time. The genes are TRBV5-1 and TRBJ2-7, with D possibly being TRBD2 (6 bases). V lost 0 bases to trimming and J lost 4 bases, with 11 bases between them. CDR3 length: 14 amino acids. The V gene's germline CDR1 is SGHRS and CDR2 YFSETQ. The CDR3 coding sequence is TGCGCCAGCAGCTTGGCCGGGCTAGCGTACGAGCAGTACTTC. It encodes CASSLAGLAYEQYF.

The chain links TRBV28 to TRBJ2-3; 11 nucleotides line up with TRBD1. Germline V gene sequence: CDR1 MDHEN, CDR2 SYDVKM. The CDR3 extends over 15 amino acids. J gave up 4 bases and V 6 bases, and 6 bases lay outside the gene matches. CDR3 sequence reads: CASRGQGANSDTQYF. The CDR3 DNA reads TGTGCCAGCAGAGGACAGGGGGCCAACTCAGATACGCAGTATTTT.

The rearrangement joins TRBV13 to TRBJ1-5, with unresolved D. Looked up from germline, CDR1 is PRHDT and CDR2 is FYEKMQ (reference sequence). V shed 0 bases and J shed 10 bases, with 10 bases lying between them. The CDR3 contains 13 residues. The CDR3 protein is CASSLGQQPPQHF. The CDR3 DNA follows: TGTGCCAGCAGCTTAGGGCAGCAACCTCCCCAGCATTTT.

This clone has only one observation. V usage is TRBV2 and J usage is TRBJ1-6; 7 nucleotides line up with TRBD1. Germline trimming cut 4 bases from V and 8 bases from J; bases unmatched to any gene: 5. This CDR3 contains 14 residues. CDR1 SNHLY and CDR2 FYNNEI come from the germline V gene. CDR3 protein: CASSGDREDSPLHF. The CDR3 region has the DNA TGTGCCAGCAGTGGGGACAGAGAGGATTCACCCCTCCACTTT.

The V and J genes are TRBV11-2 and TRBJ2-7; D not certain. Trimming removed 5 bases at V and 2 bases at J, with 4 bases between. The CDR3 length is 11 residues. Germline V lookup: CDR1 SGHAT, CDR2 FQNNGV. CDR3 DNA sequence: TGTGCCAGCAGCCGAACCTACGAGCAGTACTTC. Its protein is CASSRTYEQYF. The full variable domain, completed using reference TRBV11-2 and TRBJ2-7, is EAGVAQSPRYKIIEKRQSVAFWCNPISGHATLYWYQQILGQGPKLLIQFQNNGVVDDSQLPKDRFSAERLKGVDSTLKIQPAKLEDSAVYLCASSRTYEQYFGPGTRLTVT.

V and J are TRBV30 and TRBJ2-2; tentatively, D is TRBD1 (6 bases). Per germline, CDR1 GTSNPN and CDR2 SVGIG (reference sequence). Trimming stripped 5 bases from V and 0 bases from J, with 7 bases between. This CDR3 region has 13 residues. As DNA, the CDR3 is TGTGCCTGGGGACAGACGAACACCGGGGAGCTGTTTTTT. As protein: CAWGQTNTGELFF. The full variable domain, completed using reference TRBV30 and TRBJ2-2, is SQTIHQWPATLVQPVGSPLSLECTVEGTSNPNLYWYRQAAGRGLQLLFYSVGIGQISSEVPQNLSASRPQDRQFILSSKKLLLSDSGFYLCAWGQTNTGELFFGEGSRLTVL.

This rearrangement joins TRBV9 to TRBJ1-2, with no clear D. The germline V and J ends were trimmed by 0 bases and 1 base, with 1 base remaining between them. Germline V gives CDR1 SGDLS, CDR2 YYNGEE. The CDR3 extends over 12 amino acids. In nucleotides, the CDR3 is TGTGCCAGCAGCGTAGATAACTATGGCTACACCTTC. Residues: CASSVDNYGYTF.

The chain links TRBV16 to TRBJ2-1, with D unclear. Germline values: CDR1 KGHSY, CDR2 FQNENV. There are 11 residues in the CDR3. Trimming pared 6 bases from V and 10 bases from J, leaving 10 bases between. The CDR3 DNA follows: TGTGCCAGCAGTCCACGCAGCGAGCAGTTCTTC. Encoded protein: CASSPRSEQFF.

The chain recombines TRBV30 with TRBJ2-1; TRBD2 is a possible D gene (6 bases). The germline V and J ends were trimmed by 4 bases and 6 bases, with 10 bases remaining between them. There are 12 residues in the CDR3. CDR1 and CDR2 (germline): GTSNPN, SVGIG (reference sequence). DNA of the CDR3: TGTGCCTGGACCTGGGGAGGCAATGAGCAGTTCTTC. Its protein is CAWTWGGNEQFF.

This chain connects TRBV4-3 to TRBJ2-7; TRBD1 or TRBD2 may be the D gene (6 bases each). With 0 bases removed from V and 5 bases from J, the gap between germline ends came to 14 bases. CDR1 LGHNA and CDR2 YSLEER come from the germline V gene. The CDR3 totals 15 residues. Here the CDR3 reads CASSQDRGVADEQYF. The DNA of the CDR3 is TGCGCCAGCAGCCAAGATAGGGGGGTTGCTGACGAGCAGTACTTC.

The chain carries TRBV30 and TRBJ2-5, with D perhaps TRBD2 (5 bases). This CDR3 contains 14 residues. CDR1 and CDR2 from the germline V gene are GTSNPN and SVGIG (reference sequence). V lost 4 bases and J 5 bases, leaving 17 bases between the germline ends. The CDR3 is CAWNREGGRETQYF. In nucleotides, the CDR3 is TGTGCCTGGAACCGTGAGGGCGGAAGGGAGACCCAGTACTTC.

The chain uses TRBV5-4 and TRBJ1-1, with a tentative D call TRBD1 (6 bases). Germline V lookup: CDR1 SGHNT, CDR2 YYREEE (reference sequence). Deletions cut 4 bases from V and 3 bases from J, with 19 bases between. This CDR3 has 16 amino acids. DNA of the CDR3: TGTGCCAGCAGCAGGGGGGGGGACATCGAATACACTGAAGCTTTCTTT. It codes for CASSRGGDIEYTEAFF.

This sequence joins TRBV7-9 and TRBJ2-2; 8 bases line up with TRBD1. With V trimmed by 4 bases and J by 5 bases, 9 bases remained unmatched. CDR3 length equals 16 residues. In germline, CDR1 is SEHNR, CDR2 FQNEAQ (reference sequence). CDR3 nucleotides: TGTGCCAGCAGCTACCGGACAGGGAGCCAGACCGGGGAGCTGTTTTTT. It translates to CASSYRTGSQTGELFF.

This chain links TRBV5-5 with TRBJ2-7, with 12 bases lining up with TRBD1. CDR3 length: 14 residues. J was trimmed by 6 bases and V by 4 bases; bases with no gene match: 5. CDR1 is SGHKS, CDR2 YYEKEE, per germline (reference sequence). For the CDR3, the DNA is TGTGCCAGCAGCCAGGGGACAGGGGGCGGCGAGCAGTACTTC. The encoded protein is CASSQGTGGGEQYF.

This rearrangement joins TRBV6-1 to TRBJ1-1; a weak D match, TRBD1 (6 bases). The CDR3 covers 15 residues. The V end was cut by 6 bases, the J end by 5 bases, with 19 bases between. CDR1 is MNHNS and CDR2 is SASEGT in the germline V gene. CDR3 bases: TGTGCCAGCAGGGAGATCCCAGGGGACGAAACTGAAGCTTTCTTT. This codes for CASREIPGDETEAFF.

The chain employs TRBV5-4 and TRBJ2-3; D might be TRBD1 (6 bases). The CDR3 runs 14 residues. The V and J ends lost 1 base and 7 bases respectively, with 13 bases between them. Per germline, CDR1 SGHNT and CDR2 YYREEE (reference sequence). The CDR3: CASSLSQGFYTQYF. In DNA, the CDR3 is TGTGCCAGCAGCTTGTCACAGGGCTTTTATACGCAGTATTTT.